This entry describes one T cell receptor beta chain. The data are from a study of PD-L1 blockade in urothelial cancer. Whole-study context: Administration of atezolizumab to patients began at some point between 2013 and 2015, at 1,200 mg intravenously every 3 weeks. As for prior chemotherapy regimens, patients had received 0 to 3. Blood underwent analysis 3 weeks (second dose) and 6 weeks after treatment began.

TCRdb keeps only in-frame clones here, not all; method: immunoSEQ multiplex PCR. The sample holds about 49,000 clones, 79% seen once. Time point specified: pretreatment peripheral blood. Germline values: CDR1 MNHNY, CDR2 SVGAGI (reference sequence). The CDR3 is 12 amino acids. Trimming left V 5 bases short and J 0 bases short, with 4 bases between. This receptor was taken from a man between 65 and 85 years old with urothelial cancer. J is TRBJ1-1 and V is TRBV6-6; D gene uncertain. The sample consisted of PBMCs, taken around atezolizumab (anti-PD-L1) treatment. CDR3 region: CASSIVNTEAFF. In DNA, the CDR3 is TGTGCCAGCAGTATCGTGAACACTGAAGCTTTCTTT.